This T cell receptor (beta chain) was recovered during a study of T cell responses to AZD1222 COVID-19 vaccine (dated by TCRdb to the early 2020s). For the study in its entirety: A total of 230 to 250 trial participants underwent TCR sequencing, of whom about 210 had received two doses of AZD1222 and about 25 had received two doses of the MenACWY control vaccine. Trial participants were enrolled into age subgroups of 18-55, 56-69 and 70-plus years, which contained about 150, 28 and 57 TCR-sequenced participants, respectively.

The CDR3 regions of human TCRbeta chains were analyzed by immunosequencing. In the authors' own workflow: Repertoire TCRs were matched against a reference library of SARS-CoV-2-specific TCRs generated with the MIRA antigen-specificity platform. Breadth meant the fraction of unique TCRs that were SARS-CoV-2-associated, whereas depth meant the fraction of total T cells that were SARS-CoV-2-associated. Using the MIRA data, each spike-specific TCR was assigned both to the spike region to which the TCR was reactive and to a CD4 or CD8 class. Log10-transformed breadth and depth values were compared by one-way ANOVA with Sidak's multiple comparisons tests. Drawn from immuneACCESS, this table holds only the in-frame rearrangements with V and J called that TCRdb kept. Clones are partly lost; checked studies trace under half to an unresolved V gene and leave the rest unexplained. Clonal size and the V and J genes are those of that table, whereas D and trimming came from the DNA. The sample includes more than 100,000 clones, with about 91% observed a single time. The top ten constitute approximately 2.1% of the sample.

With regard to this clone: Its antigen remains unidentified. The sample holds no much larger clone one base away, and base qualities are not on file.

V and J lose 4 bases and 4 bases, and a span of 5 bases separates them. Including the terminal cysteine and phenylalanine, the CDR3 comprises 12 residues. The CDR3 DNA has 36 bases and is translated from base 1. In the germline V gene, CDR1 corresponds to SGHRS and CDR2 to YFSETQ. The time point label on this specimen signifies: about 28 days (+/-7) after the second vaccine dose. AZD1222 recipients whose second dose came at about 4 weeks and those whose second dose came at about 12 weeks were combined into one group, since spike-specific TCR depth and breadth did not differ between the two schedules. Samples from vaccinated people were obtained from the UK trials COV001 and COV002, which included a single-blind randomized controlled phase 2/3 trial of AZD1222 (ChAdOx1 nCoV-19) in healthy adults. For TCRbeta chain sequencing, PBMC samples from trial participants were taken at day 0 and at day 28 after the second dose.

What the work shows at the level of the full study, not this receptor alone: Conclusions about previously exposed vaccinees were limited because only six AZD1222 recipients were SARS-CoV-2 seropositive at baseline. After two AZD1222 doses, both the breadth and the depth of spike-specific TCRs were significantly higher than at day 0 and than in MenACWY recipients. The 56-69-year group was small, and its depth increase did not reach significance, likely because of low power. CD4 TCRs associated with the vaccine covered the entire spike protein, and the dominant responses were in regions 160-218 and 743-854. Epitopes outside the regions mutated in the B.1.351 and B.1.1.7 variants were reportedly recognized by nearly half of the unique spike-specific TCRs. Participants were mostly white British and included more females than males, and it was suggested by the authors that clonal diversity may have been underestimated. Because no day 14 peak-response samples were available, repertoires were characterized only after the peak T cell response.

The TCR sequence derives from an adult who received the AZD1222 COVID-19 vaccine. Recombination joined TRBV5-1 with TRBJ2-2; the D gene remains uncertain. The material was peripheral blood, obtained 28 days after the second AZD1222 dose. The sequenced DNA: TGCGCCAGCAGCGTAGGCACCGGGGAGCTGTTTTTT. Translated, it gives CASSVGTGELFF.